This TCR beta chain was observed in a study of blood T cell repertoires in COVID-19. Original data processing: Reference gene primer amplification gave nucleated cell count estimates. Clones were read by immunoSEQ multiplex PCR, and TCRdb kept only the in-frame ones, dropping some. D and trimming were read from the DNA, whereas the V and J calls and clone size are those reported in that table. The data contain about 280,000 clones, around 87% of them singletons. V shed 8 bases, J shed 4 bases, and the junction held 5 bases outside the gene matches. The CDR3 is made up of 14 amino acids. Germline lookup yields CDR1 KGHDR and CDR2 SFDVKD.

The sequence was collected from a woman between 45 and 60 years old who had recovered from COVID-19. J is TRBJ1-5 and V is TRBV24-1; 9 bases line up with TRBD1. Specimen: peripheral blood. The CDR3 protein is CATTKGQGNQPQHF. CDR3 sequence (DNA): TGTGCCACCACCAAAGGACAGGGGAATCAGCCCCAGCATTTT.